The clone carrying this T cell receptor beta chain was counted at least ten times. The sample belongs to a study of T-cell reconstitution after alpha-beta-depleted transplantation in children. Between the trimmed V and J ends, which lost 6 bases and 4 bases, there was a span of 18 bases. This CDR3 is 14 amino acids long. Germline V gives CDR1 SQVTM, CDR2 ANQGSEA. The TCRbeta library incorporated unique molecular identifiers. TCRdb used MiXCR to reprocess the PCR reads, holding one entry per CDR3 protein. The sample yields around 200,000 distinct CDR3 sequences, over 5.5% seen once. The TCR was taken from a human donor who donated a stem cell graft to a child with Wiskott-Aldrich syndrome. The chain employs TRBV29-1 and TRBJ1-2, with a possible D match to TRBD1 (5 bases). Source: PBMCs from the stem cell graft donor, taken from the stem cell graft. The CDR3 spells CSVLPPSGGYGYTF. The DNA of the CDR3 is TGCAGCGTCCTACCACCCTCGGGGGGCTATGGCTACACCTTC.